This TCR beta chain was found in a study of regulatory T cells in long-lasting Graves disease. Overall study: Antithyroid drugs had been taken under 3 months by newly diagnosed Graves' patients. General study findings and limits: The study found TRBV28, TRBJ1-2 and TRBJ2-5 favored in persistent disease.

The CDR3 runs 17 residues. J gave up 2 bases and V 3 bases, and 7 bases lay outside the gene matches. Germline loops: CDR1 KGHDR, CDR2 SFDVKD. This clonotype was seen many times. Its antigen is undetermined. As for time point: newly diagnosed GD, antithyroid drugs for less than 3 months. After RNA was extracted from PBMCs, the TCR library was made from it. Graves' disease diagnosis used American Thyroid Association guidelines. Researchers made TCR beta libraries by using iRepertoire HTBI primers and running Arm-PCR on CDR3 regions. Using its own MiXCR run on the multiplex PCR reads, TCRdb lists one record per CDR3 protein. The data contain under 800,000 distinct CDR3 sequences, 15% to 20% of them seen just once; the ten biggest clones take up around 19%. This sample was shared with a second study, whose subject was T cells in Graves' hyperthyroidism and ophthalmopathy. Per that study: Clonotypes that were expanded in thyroid above 0.001 mostly appeared in blood too.

V and J are TRBV24-1 and TRBJ2-2; 8 bases line up with TRBD2. The sequencing used peripheral blood mononuclear cells (PBMCs), collected at new diagnosis, from a patient treated with antithyroid drugs. The TCR originated in a woman in her thirties with Graves disease. CDR3 amino acids: CATSDHVTSANTGELFF. In nucleotides, the CDR3 is TGTGCCACCAGTGATCACGTGACTAGCGCAAACACCGGGGAGCTGTTTTTT.